This T cell receptor (beta chain) was recovered during a study of Graves' ophthalmopathy and Graves' hyperthyroidism. General study findings and limits: Ophthalmopathy cases were distinguished from stable hyperthyroidism by a 13-signature model, reaching about 90% sensitivity and roughly 80% specificity. Predictions made by the model for ophthalmopathy progression reached approximately 70% sensitivity and around 72% specificity.

RNA transcripts were the template, and TCR beta CDR3 regions were amplified from them. Scientists carried out first-round RT-PCR using HTBI primers and then a second-round multiplex PCR. TCRdb redid the calling of the multiplex PCR reads with MiXCR, one entry per CDR3 protein. The sample yields almost 750,000 distinct CDR3 sequences, roughly 40% seen once. The germline V gene encodes CDR1 LNHDA and CDR2 SQIVND (reference sequence). Losses at the gene ends were 6 bases for V and 3 bases for J; bases not matched to a gene: 5. This CDR3 is 15 amino acids long. PBMCs were isolated by Ficoll-Paque density gradient centrifugation, using more than 8.5 ml of fresh peripheral blood as the starting material. On this clonotype: Its antigen remains unidentified.

The chain carries TRBV19 and TRBJ1-5; 10 bases align to TRBD1. The sample taken for sequencing was peripheral blood. The receptor's source is an adult man with Graves' ophthalmopathy. This CDR3 reads CASSRDRGHNQPQHF. CDR3 DNA sequence: TGTGCCAGTAGCCGTGACAGGGGGCACAATCAGCCCCAGCATTTT.